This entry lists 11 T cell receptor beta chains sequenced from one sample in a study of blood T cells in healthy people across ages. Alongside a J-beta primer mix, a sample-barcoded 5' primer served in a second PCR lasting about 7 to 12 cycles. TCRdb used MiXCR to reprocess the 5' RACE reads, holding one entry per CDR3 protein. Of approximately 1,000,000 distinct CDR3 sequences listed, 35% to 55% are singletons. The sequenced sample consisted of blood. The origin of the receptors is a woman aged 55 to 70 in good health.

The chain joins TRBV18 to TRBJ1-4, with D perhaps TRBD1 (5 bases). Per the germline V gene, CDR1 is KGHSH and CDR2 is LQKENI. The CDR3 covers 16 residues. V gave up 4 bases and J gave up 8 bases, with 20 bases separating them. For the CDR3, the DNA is TGTGCCAGCTCACGGTCTTCCGGGACGAGCGAAGAAAAACTGTTTTTT. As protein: CASSRSSGTSEEKLFF.

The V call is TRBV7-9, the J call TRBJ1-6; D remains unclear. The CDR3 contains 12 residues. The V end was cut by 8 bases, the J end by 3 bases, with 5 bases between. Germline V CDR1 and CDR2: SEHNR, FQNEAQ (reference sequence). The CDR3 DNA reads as TGTGCCAGCGCGAGCTATAATTCACCCCTCCACTTT. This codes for CASASYNSPLHF.

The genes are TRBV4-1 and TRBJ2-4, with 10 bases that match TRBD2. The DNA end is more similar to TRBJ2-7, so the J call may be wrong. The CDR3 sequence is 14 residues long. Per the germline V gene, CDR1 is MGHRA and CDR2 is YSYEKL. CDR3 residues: CASASLAGTYEQYF. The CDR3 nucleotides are TGCGCCAGCGCTTCACTAGCGGGAACCTACGAGCAGTACTTC.

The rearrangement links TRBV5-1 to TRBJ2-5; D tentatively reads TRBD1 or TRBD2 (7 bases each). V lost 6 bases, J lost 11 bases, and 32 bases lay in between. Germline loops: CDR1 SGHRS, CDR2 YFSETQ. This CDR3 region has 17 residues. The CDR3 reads CASNTAGEGAMDNEQYF. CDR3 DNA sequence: TGCGCCAGCAATACCGCCGGGGAGGGGGCTATGGACAATGAGCAGTACTTC.

The CDR3 DNA sequence: TGTGCCAGCAGCTCCCCGACGGGACTAGCTTCCTACGAGCAGTACTTC. Residues: CASSSPTGLASYEQYF. The chain recombines TRBV7-2 with TRBJ2-7; 9 nucleotides align to TRBD2. CDR1 is SGHTA, CDR2 FQGNSA, per germline. With V trimmed by 4 bases and J by 1 base, 8 bases remained unmatched. The CDR3 has 16 residues.

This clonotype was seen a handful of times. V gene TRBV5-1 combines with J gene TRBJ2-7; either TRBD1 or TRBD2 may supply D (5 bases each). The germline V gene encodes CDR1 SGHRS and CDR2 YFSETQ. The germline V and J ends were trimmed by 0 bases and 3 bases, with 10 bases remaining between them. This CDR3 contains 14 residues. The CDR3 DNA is TGCGCCAGCAGCTTGGAAGGGGCGGGCTACGAGCAGTACTTC. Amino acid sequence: CASSLEGAGYEQYF.

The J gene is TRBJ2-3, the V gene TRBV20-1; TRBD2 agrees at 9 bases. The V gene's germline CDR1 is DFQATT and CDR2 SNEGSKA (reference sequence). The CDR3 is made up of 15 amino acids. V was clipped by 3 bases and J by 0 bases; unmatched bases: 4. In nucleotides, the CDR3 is TGCAGTGCTAGCCCTAGCGGGGATAGCACAGATACGCAGTATTTT. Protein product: CSASPSGDSTDTQYF.

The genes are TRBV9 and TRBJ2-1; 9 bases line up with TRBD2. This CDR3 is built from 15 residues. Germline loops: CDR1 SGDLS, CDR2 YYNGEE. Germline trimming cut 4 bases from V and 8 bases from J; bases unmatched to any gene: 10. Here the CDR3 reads CASSSGGTSPHEQFF. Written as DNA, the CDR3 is TGTGCCAGCAGCTCAGGCGGGACTAGCCCCCATGAGCAGTTCTTC.

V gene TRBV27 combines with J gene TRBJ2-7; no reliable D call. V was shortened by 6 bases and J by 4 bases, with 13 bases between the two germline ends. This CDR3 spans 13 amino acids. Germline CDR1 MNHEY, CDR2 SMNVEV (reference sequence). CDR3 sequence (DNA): TGTGCCAGCAGGCACACCGTTGGGTACGAGCAGTACTTC. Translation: CASRHTVGYEQYF.

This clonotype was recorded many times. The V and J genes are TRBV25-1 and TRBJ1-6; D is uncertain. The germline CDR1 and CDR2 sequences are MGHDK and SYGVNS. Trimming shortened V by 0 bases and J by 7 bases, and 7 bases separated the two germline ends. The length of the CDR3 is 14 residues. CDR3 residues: CASSEYVPNSPLHF. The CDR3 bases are TGTGCCAGCAGTGAATATGTTCCAAATTCACCCCTCCACTTT. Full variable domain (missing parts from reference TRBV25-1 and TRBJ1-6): EADIYQTPRYLVIGTGKKITLECSQTMGHDKMYWYQQDPGMELHLIHYSYGVNSTEKGDLSSESTVSRIRTEHFPLTLESARPSHTSQYLCASSEYVPNSPLHFGNGTRLTVT.

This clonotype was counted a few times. The CDR3 here is CASSLNRGGNEQFF. CDR3 coding DNA: TGTGCCAGCAGCTTGAACAGGGGGGGGAATGAGCAGTTCTTC. The chain links TRBV7-3 to TRBJ2-1; maybe TRBD1 (8 bases). The CDR3 sequence is 14 residues long. CDR1 is SGHTA, CDR2 FQGTGA, per germline. The V end lost 3 bases, the J end lost 7 bases, and 13 bases lay between the germline ends. Using reference TRBV7-3 and TRBJ2-1 for the parts outside the CDR3, the full variable domain is GAGVSQTPSNKVTEKGKYVELRCDPISGHTALYWYRQSLGQGPEFLIYFQGTGAADDSGLPNDRFFAVRPEGSVSTLKIQRTERGDSAVYLCASSLNRGGNEQFFGPGTRLTVL.